The rows below give T cell receptor beta chains drawn from one sample of a study of cytomegalovirus exposure and HLA in healthy donors. Some clones are missing from TCRdb's copy, which holds only in-frame ones; the method was immunoSEQ multiplex PCR. This sample has approximately 150,000 clones, with 70% to 80% found just once. The material sequenced was PBMCs. The source of these receptors is a woman aged 40 to 50 in good health and CMV-seronegative. Each CDR3 is given with its conserved first and last residue. The D gene is left open where the match is weak. For some rows the clone size is stated as once, few or many, or as a class when expanded; others skip it.

J gene	V gene	clone size	D gene	CDR3 DNA	CDR3 protein
TRBJ2-3	TRBV19	.	.	TGTGCCAGTAGTCCTTACCTAAACACAGATACGCAGTATTTT	CASSPYLNTDTQYF
TRBJ1-1	TRBV28	.	.	TGTGCCGGCAGTTTATTCCGGGGTCGAACTGAAGCTTTCTTT	CAGSLFRGRTEAFF
TRBJ2-7	TRBV19	.	.	TGTGCCAGTAGTACGCGCGCAGGGGGGCACGAGCAGTACTTC	CASSTRAGGHEQYF
TRBJ2-7	TRBV27	.	.	TGTGCCAGCAGTCTAGCCGGGACTCAGAGCTCCTACGAGCAGTACTTC	CASSLAGTQSSYEQYF
TRBJ1-6	TRBV6-6	.	.	TGTGCCAGCAGTTACGCGGGGACCAATTCACCCCTCCACTTT	CASSYAGTNSPLHF
TRBJ2-2	TRBV9	.	.	TGTGCCAGCAGCGTAGTCGGGGGAGGTGCGACCGGGGAGCTGTTTTTT	CASSVVGGGATGELFF
TRBJ1-3	TRBV5-1	.	.	TGCGCCAGCAGCCTTAGGGGTTCTGGAAACACCATATATTTT	CASSLRGSGNTIYF
TRBJ2-7	TRBV14	.	TRBD1	TGTGCCAGCAGCCAAAACACAGGGACAGGGGATTGGGAGCAGTACTTC	CASSQNTGTGDWEQYF
TRBJ1-2	TRBV19	.	TRBD1	TGTGCCAGTAGTCCTCGACAGGGAATAAACTATGGCTACACCTTC	CASSPRQGINYGYTF
TRBJ1-2	TRBV4-1	.	TRBD1	TGCGCCAGCAGACGCCCCGGACAGGAGTATGGCTACACCTTC	CASRRPGQEYGYTF
TRBJ1-6	TRBV7-9	.	.	TGTTCCAGCAGCTTACGGGAGGACAGTCATTCACCCCTCCACTTT	CSSSLREDSHSPLHF
TRBJ1-2	TRBV11-3	.	TRBD1	TGTGCCAGCAGCTTAGACCAATGGGCCCGACAGGGAACGGATGGCTACACCTTC	CASSLDQWARQGTDGYTF
TRBJ2-2	TRBV6-5	.	.	TGTGCCAGCAGTTATCAGGGTGGGGCAGGGCACGGGGAGCTGTTTTTT	CASSYQGGAGHGELFF
TRBJ2-7	TRBV7-2	.	TRBD1	TGTGCCAGCAGCCCCCCGGGACAGGGCACAGGCGAGCAGTACTTC	CASSPPGQGTGEQYF
TRBJ2-5	TRBV6-1	.	.	TGTGCCAGCAGTAGAGAGGGAGGAGGGCAAGAGACCCAGTACTTC	CASSREGGGQETQYF
TRBJ1-2	TRBV6-5	.	.	TGTGCCAGCACCGGGACGGGGGTCTATGGCTACACCTTC	CASTGTGVYGYTF
TRBJ2-3	TRBV27	.	TRBD2	TGTGCCAGCAGTCACCCCGGGACTAGCGGGGGGGTTAGAGATACGCAGTATTTT	CASSHPGTSGGVRDTQYF
TRBJ2-3	TRBV13	once	TRBD2	TGTGCCAGCAGCCCCGTGTTTGGACTAGCGGGAGAAGATACGCAGTATTTT	CASSPVFGLAGEDTQYF
TRBJ2-5	TRBV7-2	.	.	TGTGCCAGCAGCTCCGAAGAGACCCAGTACTTC	CASSSEETQYF
TRBJ1-3	TRBV4-3	.	.	TGCGCCAGCAGCCAGGTACAGGGTCCTGGAAACACCATATATTTT	CASSQVQGPGNTIYF
TRBJ2-2	TRBV19	.	.	TGTGCCAGTAGTATACAGGGATCGGACGGGGAGCTGTTTTTT	CASSIQGSDGELFF
TRBJ2-6	TRBV11-2	.	TRBD1	TGTGCCAGCAGCTTATATGGGACAGGAAGCGGGGCCAACGTCCTGACTTTC	CASSLYGTGSGANVLTF
TRBJ1-5	TRBV28	.	.	TGTGCCAGCGGGATTCACAGGGAACCCGAACGCGGCAATCAGCCCCAGCATTTT	CASGIHREPERGNQPQHF
TRBJ2-5	TRBV11-2	.	.	TGTGCCAGCAGCCGGGACTCGGGACTCCCTTCGTCGACCCAGTACTTC	CASSRDSGLPSSTQYF
TRBJ2-7	TRBV2	.	.	TGTGCCAGCCTTAACCAGTTGGGCATCGGGGGTCACTACGAGCAGTACTTC	CASLNQLGIGGHYEQYF
TRBJ2-2	TRBV10-2	few	TRBD1	TGCGCCAGCAGCCGGGACAGGAGGGACCGGGGAGCTGTTTTT	CASSRDRRDRGAVF
TRBJ2-1	TRBV18	.	.	TGTGCCAGCTCACCACCCCAGGGGACAAGCTCCTACAATGAGCAGTTCTTC	CASSPPQGTSSYNEQFF
TRBJ2-2	TRBV7-9	.	.	TGTTCCAGCATCCAAAGCGCCGGTGGCACCGGGGAGCTGTTTTTT	CSSIQSAGGTGELFF